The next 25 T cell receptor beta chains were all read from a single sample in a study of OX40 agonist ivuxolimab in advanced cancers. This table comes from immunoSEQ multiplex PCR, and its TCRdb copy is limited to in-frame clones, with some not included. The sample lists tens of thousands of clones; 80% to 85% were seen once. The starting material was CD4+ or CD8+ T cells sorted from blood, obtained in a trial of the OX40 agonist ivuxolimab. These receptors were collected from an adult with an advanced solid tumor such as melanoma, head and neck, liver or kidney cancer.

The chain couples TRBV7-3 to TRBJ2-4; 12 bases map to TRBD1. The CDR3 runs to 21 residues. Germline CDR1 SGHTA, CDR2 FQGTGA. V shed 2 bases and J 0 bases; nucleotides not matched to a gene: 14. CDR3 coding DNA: TGTGCCAGCAGCTTAGGAGGGGACAGGGGGCGGATTTACCCAGCCAAAAACATTCAGTACTTC. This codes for CASSLGGDRGRIYPAKNIQYF.

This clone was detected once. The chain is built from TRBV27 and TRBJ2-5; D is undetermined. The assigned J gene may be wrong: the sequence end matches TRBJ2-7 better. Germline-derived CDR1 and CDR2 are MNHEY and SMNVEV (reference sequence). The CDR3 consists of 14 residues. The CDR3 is CASSSRASLYEQYF. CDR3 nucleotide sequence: TGTGCCAGCAGTTCCCGGGCGAGCCTCTACGAGCAGTACTTC.

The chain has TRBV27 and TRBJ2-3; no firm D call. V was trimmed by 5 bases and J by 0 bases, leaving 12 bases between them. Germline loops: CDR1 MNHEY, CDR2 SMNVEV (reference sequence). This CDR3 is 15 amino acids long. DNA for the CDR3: TGTGCCAGCAGTATACGCTTGGTTAGCACAGATACGCAGTATTTT. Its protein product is CASSIRLVSTDTQYF.

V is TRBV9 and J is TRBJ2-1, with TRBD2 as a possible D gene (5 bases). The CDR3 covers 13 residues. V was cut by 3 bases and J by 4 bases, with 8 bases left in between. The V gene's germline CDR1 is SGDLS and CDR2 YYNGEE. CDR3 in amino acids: CASSASGYNEQFF. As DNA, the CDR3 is TGTGCCAGCAGCGCCAGCGGTTACAATGAGCAGTTCTTC.

The CDR3 nucleotides read TGTGCCAGCAGTGAGGGGACAGGCTACAATGAGCAGTTCTTC. Its translation: CASSEGTGYNEQFF. The gene calls are TRBV6-4 and TRBJ2-1; 8 nucleotides align to TRBD1. CDR3 length equals 14 residues. J lost 3 bases, V lost 3 bases, and 1 base had no gene match. CDR1 and CDR2 from the germline V gene are MRHNA and SNTAGT.

The CDR3 sequence is CASSFGGNSPLHF. The CDR3 DNA is TGTGCCAGCAGCTTCGGTGGTAATTCACCCCTCCACTTT. This chain links TRBV7-3 with TRBJ1-6; no clear D. CDR1 is SGHTA and CDR2 is FQGTGA in the germline V gene. This CDR3 spans 13 amino acids. Trimming shortened V by 3 bases and J by 6 bases, and 6 bases separated the two germline ends.

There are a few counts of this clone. The CDR3 reads CASSFPKGGDTEAFF. In DNA, the CDR3 is TGTGCCAGCAGCTTCCCCAAGGGGGGGGACACTGAAGCTTTCTTT. The rearrangement uses TRBV7-9 and TRBJ1-1, with D perhaps matching TRBD1 (6 bases). Germline assignment: CDR1 SEHNR and CDR2 FQNEAQ (reference sequence). The CDR3 has 15 amino acids. V lost 3 bases, J lost 3 bases, and 14 bases lay in between.

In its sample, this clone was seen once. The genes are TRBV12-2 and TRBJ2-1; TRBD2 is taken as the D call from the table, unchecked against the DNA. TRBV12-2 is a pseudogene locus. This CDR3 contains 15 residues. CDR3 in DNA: TGTGCCAGCAGCTCCCGGGACTGGGGAGACAATGAGCAGTTCTTC. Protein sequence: CASSSRDWGDNEQFF.

CDR3 DNA: TGTGCCAGCAGGGGGGGGGCCTCCTACGAGCAGTACTTC. The encoded protein is CASRGGASYEQYF. This chain joins TRBV25-1 and TRBJ2-7; tentative D call: TRBD2 (7 bases). The CDR3 extends over 13 amino acids. CDR1 and CDR2 (germline): MGHDK, SYGVNS. The V end was cut by 6 bases, the J end by 0 bases, with 9 bases between.

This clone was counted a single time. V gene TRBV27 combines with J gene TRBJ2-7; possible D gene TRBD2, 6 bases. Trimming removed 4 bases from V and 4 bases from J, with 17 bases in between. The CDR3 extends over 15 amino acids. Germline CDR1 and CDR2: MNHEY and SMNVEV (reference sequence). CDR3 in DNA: TGTGCCAGCAGTTACGCGGGGTCCACCAAATACGAGCAGTACTTC. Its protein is CASSYAGSTKYEQYF.

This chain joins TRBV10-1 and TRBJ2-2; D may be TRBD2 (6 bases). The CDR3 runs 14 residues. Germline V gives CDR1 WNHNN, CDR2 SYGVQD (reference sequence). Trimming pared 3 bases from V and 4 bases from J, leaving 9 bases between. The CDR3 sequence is CASSDAGRTGELFF. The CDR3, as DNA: TGCGCCAGCAGTGATGCGGGGCGCACCGGGGAGCTGTTTTTT.

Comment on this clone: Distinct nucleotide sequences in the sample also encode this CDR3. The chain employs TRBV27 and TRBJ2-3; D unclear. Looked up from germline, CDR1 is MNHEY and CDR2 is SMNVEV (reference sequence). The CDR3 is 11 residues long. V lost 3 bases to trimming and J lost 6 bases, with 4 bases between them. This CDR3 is CASSFGDTQYF. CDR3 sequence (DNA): TGTGCCAGCAGTTTCGGGGATACGCAGTATTTT.

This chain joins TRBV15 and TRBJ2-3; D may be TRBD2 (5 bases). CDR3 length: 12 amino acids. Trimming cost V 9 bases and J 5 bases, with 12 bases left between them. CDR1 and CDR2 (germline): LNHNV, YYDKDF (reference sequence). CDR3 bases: TGTGCCACACAAACGGGGTTAGATACGCAGTATTTT. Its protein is CATQTGLDTQYF. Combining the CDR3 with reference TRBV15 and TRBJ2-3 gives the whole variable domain DAMVIQNPRYQVTQFGKPVTLSCSQTLNHNVMYWYQQKSSQAPKLLFHYYDKDFNNEADTPDNFQSRRPNTSFCFLDIRSPGLGDTAMYLCATQTGLDTQYFGPGTRLTVL.

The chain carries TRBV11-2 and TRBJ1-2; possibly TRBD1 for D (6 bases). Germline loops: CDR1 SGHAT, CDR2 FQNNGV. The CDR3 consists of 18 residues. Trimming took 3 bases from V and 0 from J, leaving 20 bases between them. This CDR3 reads CASSFRRGPRGSNYGYTF. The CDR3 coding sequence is TGTGCCAGCAGCTTTAGGCGCGGTCCCAGGGGTTCTAACTATGGCTACACCTTC.

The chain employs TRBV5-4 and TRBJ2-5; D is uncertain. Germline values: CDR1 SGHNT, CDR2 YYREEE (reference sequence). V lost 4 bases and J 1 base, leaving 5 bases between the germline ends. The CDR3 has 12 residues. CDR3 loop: CASSQLQETQYF. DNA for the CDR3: TGTGCCAGCAGCCAGCTCCAAGAGACCCAGTACTTC.

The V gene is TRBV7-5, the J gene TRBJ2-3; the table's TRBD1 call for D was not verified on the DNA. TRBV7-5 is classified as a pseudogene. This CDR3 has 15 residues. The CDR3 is CARSLTPGYTDTQYF. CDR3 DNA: TGTGCCAGAAGCTTAACGCCAGGGTACACAGATACGCAGTATTTT.

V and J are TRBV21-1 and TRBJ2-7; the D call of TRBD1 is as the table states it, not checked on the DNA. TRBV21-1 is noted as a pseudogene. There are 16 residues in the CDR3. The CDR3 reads CASSSDRGPDTYEQYF. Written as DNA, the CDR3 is TGTGCCAGCAGCAGTGACAGGGGGCCCGACACATACGAGCAGTACTTC.

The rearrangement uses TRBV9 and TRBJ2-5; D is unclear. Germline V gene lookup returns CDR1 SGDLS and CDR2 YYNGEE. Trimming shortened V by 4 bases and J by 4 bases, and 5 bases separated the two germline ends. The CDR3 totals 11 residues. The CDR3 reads CASSKGETQYF. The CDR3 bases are TGTGCCAGCAGCAAGGGAGAGACCCAGTACTTC.

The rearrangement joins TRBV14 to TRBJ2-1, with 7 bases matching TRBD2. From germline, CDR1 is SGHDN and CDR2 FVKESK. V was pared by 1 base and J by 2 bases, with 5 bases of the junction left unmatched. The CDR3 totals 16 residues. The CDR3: CASSQVPSGAYNEQFF. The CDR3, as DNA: TGTGCCAGCAGCCAAGTACCTAGCGGAGCCTACAATGAGCAGTTCTTC.

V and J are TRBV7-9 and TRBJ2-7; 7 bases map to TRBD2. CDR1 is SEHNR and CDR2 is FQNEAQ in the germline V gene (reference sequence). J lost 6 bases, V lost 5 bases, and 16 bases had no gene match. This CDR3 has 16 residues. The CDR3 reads CASSRRAQRGGFEQYF. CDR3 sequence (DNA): TGTGCCAGCAGCCGGAGGGCCCAGCGGGGCGGATTCGAGCAGTACTTC.

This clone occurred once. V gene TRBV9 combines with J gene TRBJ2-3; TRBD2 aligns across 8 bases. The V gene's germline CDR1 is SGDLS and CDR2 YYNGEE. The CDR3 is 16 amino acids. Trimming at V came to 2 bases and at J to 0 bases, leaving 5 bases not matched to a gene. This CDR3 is CASSVRVAGSTDTQYF. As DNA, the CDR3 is TGTGCCAGCAGCGTGAGGGTAGCGGGGAGCACAGATACGCAGTATTTT.

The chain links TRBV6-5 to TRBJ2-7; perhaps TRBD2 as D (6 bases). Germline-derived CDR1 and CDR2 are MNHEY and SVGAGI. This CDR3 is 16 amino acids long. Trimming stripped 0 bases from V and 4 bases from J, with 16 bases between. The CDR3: CASSYSEGKRAYEQYF. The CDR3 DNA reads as TGTGCCAGCAGTTACTCGGAGGGGAAGCGGGCTTACGAGCAGTACTTC.

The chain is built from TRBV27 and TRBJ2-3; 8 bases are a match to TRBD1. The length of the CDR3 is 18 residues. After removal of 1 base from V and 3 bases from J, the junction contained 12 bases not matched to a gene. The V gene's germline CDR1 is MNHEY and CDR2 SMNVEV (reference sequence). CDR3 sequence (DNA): TGTGCCAGCAGTTTATACGGACAGGGAATGAAGATAACAGATACGCAGTATTTT. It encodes CASSLYGQGMKITDTQYF.

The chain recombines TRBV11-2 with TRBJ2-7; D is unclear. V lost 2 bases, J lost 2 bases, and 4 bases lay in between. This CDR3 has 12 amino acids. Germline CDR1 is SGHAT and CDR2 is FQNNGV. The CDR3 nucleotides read TGTGCCAGCAGCTTACTTACCTACGAGCAGTACTTC. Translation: CASSLLTYEQYF.

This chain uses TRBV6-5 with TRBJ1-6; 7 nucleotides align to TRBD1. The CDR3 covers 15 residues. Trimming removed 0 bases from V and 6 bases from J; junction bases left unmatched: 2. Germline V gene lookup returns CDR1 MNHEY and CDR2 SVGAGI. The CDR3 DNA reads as TGTGCCAGCAGTTACTCGGACAGGTTTAATTCACCCCTCCACTTT. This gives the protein CASSYSDRFNSPLHF.